The 5 T cell receptor beta chains in this list originate from one sample, sequenced in a study of T-cell memory formation after mild COVID-19. TCRdb re-derived calls from the 5' RACE reads in MiXCR, one entry per CDR3 protein. The sample records 280,000 or so distinct CDR3 sequences, under 8.5% being singletons. Sequencing was done on a sample of PBMCs or a T cell subset sorted from them (not recorded which). The source of these receptors is a man in his late teens or twenties who had mild COVID-19 (a few samples of this study predate the infection). Cell type and time point are not known.

This clonotype was picked up many times. The chain recombines TRBV5-1 with TRBJ2-3; 7 positions agree with TRBD1. With V trimmed by 0 bases and J by 4 bases, 8 bases remained unmatched. CDR3 length equals 16 residues. Germline CDR1 SGHRS, CDR2 YFSETQ. CDR3 nucleotides: TGCGCCAGCAGCTTGGAGGGGGCTCCCCCGGCAGATACGCAGTATTTT. This translates into CASSLEGAPPADTQYF.

The chain carries TRBV29-1 and TRBJ2-5, with D unclear. Trimming pared 5 bases from V and 4 bases from J, leaving 14 bases between. CDR3 length: 13 amino acids. Germline loops: CDR1 SQVTM, CDR2 ANQGSEA. CDR3: CSVSRSSGETQYF. CDR3 sequence (DNA): TGCAGCGTTAGCCGGTCCTCGGGAGAGACCCAGTACTTC.

This rearrangement joins TRBV6-5 to TRBJ2-3; D gene ambiguous. Trimming shortened V by 5 bases and J by 4 bases, and 10 bases separated the two germline ends. The CDR3 covers 13 residues. The germline V gene has CDR1 MNHEY and CDR2 SVGAGI. The DNA of the CDR3 is TGTGCCAGCAGTGCCCTTTGGGCAGATACGCAGTATTTT. Translating it yields CASSALWADTQYF.

The rearrangement joins TRBV18 to TRBJ1-2; no definite D call. V was trimmed by 3 bases and J by 2 bases, leaving 13 bases between them. The CDR3 length is 15 residues. The germline gives CDR1 KGHSH, CDR2 LQKENI. In nucleotides, the CDR3 is TGTGCCAGCTCACCTCCGTCGGTATCGAACTATGGCTACACCTTC. Its translation is CASSPPSVSNYGYTF.

This clonotype was seen only a few times. The chain carries TRBV7-8 and TRBJ1-4; D is ambiguous. V shed 10 bases and J shed 7 bases, with 13 bases lying between them. CDR3 size: 12 residues. CDR1 and CDR2 (germline): SGHVS, FQNEAQ. The CDR3 is CATSRLREKLFF. Written as DNA, the CDR3 is TGTGCCACTTCCCGGCTCCGTGAAAAACTGTTTTTT. The full variable domain, with the rest looked up from reference TRBV7-8 and TRBJ1-4, is GAGVSQSPRYKVAKRGQDVALRCDPISGHVSLFWYQQALGQGPEFLTYFQNEAQLDKSGLPSDRFFAERPEGSVSTLKIQRTQQEDSAVYLCATSRLREKLFFGSGTQLSVL.